Following are 26 T cell receptor beta chains from one sample sequenced in a study of blood T cell repertoires in COVID-19. Repertoires were generated with immunoSEQ multiplex PCR, while TCRdb's copy carries only in-frame clones and drops some. The data hold under 400,000 clones, with 70% to 90% observed a single time. Sequencing was done on a sample of peripheral blood. The source is a woman aged 25 to 39 with COVID-19, enrolled during active disease.

A few counts support this clone. This chain links TRBV7-9 with TRBJ1-1; D unresolved. The CDR3 is 13 residues long. V was trimmed by 1 base and J by 4 bases, leaving 7 bases between them. From germline, CDR1 is SEHNR and CDR2 FQNEAQ (reference sequence). This CDR3 reads CASSLGQFTEAFF. The CDR3 DNA is TGTGCCAGCAGCTTAGGGCAGTTCACTGAAGCTTTCTTT.

V is TRBV6-2 or TRBV6-3 and J is TRBJ1-2; TRBD1 might be the D (5 bases). CDR3 length: 12 amino acids. V was pared by 4 bases and J by 5 bases, with 8 bases between. The germline V gene has CDR1 MNHEY and CDR2 SVGEGT. CDR3 coding DNA: TGTGCCAGCAGTTTGACAGTTTATGGCTACACCTTC. This codes for CASSLTVYGYTF.

The chain is built from TRBV2 and TRBJ1-2, with D maybe TRBD1 (6 bases). V was pared by 8 bases and J by 6 bases, with 16 bases between. The CDR3 totals 13 residues. Germline V gene data show CDR1 as SNHLY and CDR2 as FYNNEI. The CDR3 sequence: CASPGGPMDGYTF. The CDR3 DNA reads TGTGCCAGCCCCGGGGGGCCCATGGATGGCTACACCTTC.

The chain is built from TRBV10-3 and TRBJ2-3; possibly TRBD2 for D (7 bases). The germline gives CDR1 ENHRY, CDR2 SYGVKD. The V end was cut by 3 bases, the J end by 2 bases, with 12 bases between. The CDR3 has 15 amino acids. CDR3 sequence: CAISERGATTDTQYF. DNA for the CDR3: TGTGCCATCAGTGAACGGGGGGCCACCACAGATACGCAGTATTTT.

The V call is TRBV7-9, the J call TRBJ1-4; 11 nucleotides match TRBD1. The CDR3 runs to 13 residues. CDR1 is SEHNR, CDR2 FQNEAQ, per germline (reference sequence). V lost 5 bases, J lost 13 bases, and 6 bases stayed unmatched. Written as DNA, the CDR3 is TGTGCCAGCAGCCCTTTGGGGACAGGGGGACTGTTTTTT. Its protein product is CASSPLGTGGLFF.

The V call is TRBV5-1, the J call TRBJ1-2; tentatively, D is TRBD1 (5 bases). The V end was cut by 4 bases, the J end by 4 bases, with 17 bases between. The CDR3 is 15 residues long. The germline gives CDR1 SGHRS, CDR2 YFSETQ. Here the CDR3 reads CASSPSRDASYGYTF. The CDR3 nucleotides are TGCGCCAGCAGCCCTTCGCGGGACGCTAGCTATGGCTACACCTTC.

The chain employs TRBV2 and TRBJ2-1, with TRBD1 identical over 7 bases. Germline CDR1 and CDR2: SNHLY and FYNNEI. J was trimmed by 7 bases and V by 5 bases; bases with no gene match: 14. This CDR3 has 16 amino acids. CDR3 region: CASSSPGQSVFNEQFF. DNA for the CDR3: TGTGCCAGCAGTTCGCCGGGACAGAGTGTTTTTAATGAGCAGTTCTTC.

The rearrangement joins TRBV5-6 to TRBJ1-4, with 9 positions matching TRBD1. The germline gives CDR1 SGHDT, CDR2 YYEEEE. V lost 3 bases to trimming and J lost 7 bases; unmatched junction nucleotides: 13. There are 17 residues in the CDR3. This CDR3 reads CASSWKKTGTGIEKLFF. In DNA form, the CDR3 reads TGTGCCAGCAGCTGGAAGAAAACCGGGACAGGGATTGAAAAACTGTTTTTT.

As to this clone: Other DNA sequences within the sample encode an identical CDR3. The chain has TRBV18 and TRBJ2-7, with 8 bases matching TRBD1. V was pared by 3 bases and J by 3 bases, with 4 bases of the junction left unmatched. Per germline, CDR1 KGHSH and CDR2 LQKENI. The CDR3 extends over 14 amino acids. The CDR3 region has the DNA TGTGCCAGCTCACCGGGGACAGGCTACTACGAGCAGTACTTC. It specifies CASSPGTGYYEQYF.

This sequence joins TRBV7-2 and TRBJ1-6; unclear D gene. Trimming cost V 1 base and J 6 bases, with 7 bases left between them. The CDR3 runs 14 residues. CDR1 and CDR2 from the germline V gene are SGHTA and FQGNSA. The CDR3: CASSLGYSNSPLHF. DNA for the CDR3: TGTGCCAGCAGCTTAGGCTACAGTAATTCACCCCTCCACTTT. The full variable domain, completed using reference TRBV7-2 and TRBJ1-6, is GAGVSQSPSNKVTEKGKDVELRCDPISGHTALYWYRQSLGQGLEFLIYFQGNSAPDKSGLPSDRFSAERTGGSVSTLTIQRTQQEDSAVYLCASSLGYSNSPLHFGNGTRLTVT.

This rearrangement joins TRBV5-4 to TRBJ1-2, with 7 bases matching TRBD1. The CDR3 extends over 14 amino acids. With 0 bases clipped from V and 7 bases from J, the junction kept 6 bases outside the gene matches. Germline loops: CDR1 SGHNT, CDR2 YYREEE (reference sequence). CDR3 residues: CASSLDRGVRGYTF. For the CDR3, the DNA is TGTGCCAGCAGCTTGGACAGGGGTGTCCGTGGCTACACCTTC. Full variable domain (rest looked up from reference TRBV5-4 and TRBJ1-2): ETGVTQSPTHLIKTRGQQVTLRCSSQSGHNTVSWYQQALGQGPQFIFQYYREEENGRGNFPPRFSGLQFPNYSSELNVNALELDDSALYLCASSLDRGVRGYTFGSGTRLTVV.

The V call is TRBV7-2, the J call TRBJ1-5, with D tentatively TRBD1 (6 bases). Germline loops: CDR1 SGHTA, CDR2 FQGNSA. The V gene lost 5 bases and the J gene lost 6 bases, with 23 bases spanning the gap. The CDR3 runs to 17 residues. The CDR3 region is CASSLYGSTGQSQPQHF. The CDR3 DNA follows: TGTGCCAGCAGCCTCTACGGGTCGACAGGTCAAAGTCAGCCCCAGCATTTT. Supplemented by reference TRBV7-2 and TRBJ1-5, the full variable domain reads GAGVSQSPSNKVTEKGKDVELRCDPISGHTALYWYRQSLGQGLEFLIYFQGNSAPDKSGLPSDRFSAERTGGSVSTLTIQRTQQEDSAVYLCASSLYGSTGQSQPQHFGDGTRLSIL.

The CDR3 loop reads CASTGGSNQPQHF. DNA of the CDR3: TGTGCCAGTACCGGAGGGAGCAATCAGCCCCAGCATTTT. This chain links TRBV19 with TRBJ1-5, with D uncertain. The CDR3 is 13 amino acids. Germline CDR1 is LNHDA and CDR2 is SQIVND (reference sequence). V lost 7 bases, J lost 1 base, and 8 bases lay in between.

The rearrangement links TRBV27 to TRBJ2-3, with TRBD1 identical over 8 bases. In germline, CDR1 is MNHEY, CDR2 SMNVEV (reference sequence). CDR3 size: 19 residues. J lost 0 bases, V lost 9 bases, and 20 bases had no gene match. The DNA of the CDR3 is TGTGCCAGTCTGTCGCGCGTTTTGGGCAGGGGGCATAGCACAGATACGCAGTATTTT. As protein: CASLSRVLGRGHSTDTQYF.

The chain joins TRBV18 to TRBJ2-3; no definite D call. Germline lookup yields CDR1 KGHSH and CDR2 LQKENI. The CDR3 extends over 12 amino acids. Trimming cost V 3 bases and J 3 bases, with 4 bases left between them. CDR3 in amino acids: CASSPQTDTQYF. CDR3 DNA: TGTGCCAGCTCACCTCAAACAGATACGCAGTATTTT.

This chain uses TRBV4-3 with TRBJ1-5; TRBD1 agrees at 10 bases. J lost 4 bases, V lost 3 bases, and 6 bases had no gene match. From germline, CDR1 is LGHNA and CDR2 YSLEER. CDR3 length: 16 amino acids. CDR3 sequence reads: CASSQDWDRGNQPQHF. CDR3 sequence (DNA): TGCGCCAGCAGCCAGGACTGGGACAGGGGAAATCAGCCCCAGCATTTT.

The chain links TRBV6-5 to TRBJ1-2; a weak D match, TRBD1 (6 bases). Germline V gene data show CDR1 as MNHEY and CDR2 as SVGAGI. The CDR3 extends over 13 amino acids. V was trimmed by 5 bases and J by 6 bases, leaving 13 bases between them. The CDR3 region has the DNA TGTGCCAGCAGTCCCGACAGGAGCAATGGCTACACCTTC. As protein: CASSPDRSNGYTF.

The chain carries TRBV11-3 and TRBJ2-1; 11 bases align to TRBD1. The CDR3 sequence is 15 residues long. V trimming: 3 bases; J trimming: 5 bases; junction bases outside the gene matches: 3. Germline CDR1 is SGHNT and CDR2 is YENEEA. In DNA form, the CDR3 reads TGTGCCAGCAGCTTCGGACAGGGGGCTCACAATGAGCAGTTCTTC. It yields the protein CASSFGQGAHNEQFF.

The chain joins TRBV6-6 to TRBJ2-6, with TRBD1 identical over 10 bases. Trimming at V came to 5 bases and at J to 0 bases, leaving 4 bases not matched to a gene. The CDR3 is 17 residues long. Germline V CDR1 and CDR2: MNHNY, SVGAGI (reference sequence). CDR3 protein: CASSRTGGYSGANVLTF. The CDR3 nucleotides read TGTGCCAGCAGTCGGACAGGGGGATACTCTGGGGCCAACGTCCTGACTTTC.

This clone has just one count. The rearrangement joins TRBV19 to TRBJ1-6, with D possibly being TRBD1 (6 bases). The CDR3 loop spans 14 amino acids. Germline V gene lookup returns CDR1 LNHDA and CDR2 SQIVND (reference sequence). V was pared by 0 bases and J by 11 bases, with 11 bases between. This CDR3 reads CASSIETGRTPLHF. The CDR3, as DNA: TGTGCCAGTAGTATAGAAACAGGGCGGACACCCCTCCACTTT. Combining the CDR3 with reference TRBV19 and TRBJ1-6 gives the whole variable domain DGGITQSPKYLFRKEGQNVTLSCEQNLNHDAMYWYRQDPGQGLRLIYYSQIVNDFQKGDIAEGYSVSREKKESFPLTVTSAQKNPTAFYLCASSIETGRTPLHFGNGTRLTVT.

This clone was seen a single time. This chain connects TRBV5-6 to TRBJ1-2; the match to TRBD1 covers 8 bases. From germline, CDR1 is SGHDT and CDR2 YYEEEE. V shed 3 bases, J shed 6 bases, and the junction held 4 bases outside the gene matches. The CDR3 has 13 residues. As DNA, the CDR3 is TGTGCCAGCAGCTCGGACAGGGAGAATGGCTACACCTTC. Translating gives CASSSDRENGYTF.

The chain combines TRBV6-5 with TRBJ1-1; TRBD1 might be the D (6 bases). The CDR3 covers 14 residues. V was clipped by 4 bases and J by 7 bases, with 16 bases between them. Germline V gene data show CDR1 as MNHEY and CDR2 as SVGAGI. The CDR3 loop reads CASSLHDRILEAFF. The CDR3, as DNA: TGTGCCAGCAGTTTACACGACAGGATTCTTGAAGCTTTCTTT.

J is TRBJ2-6 and V is TRBV19; TRBD1 matches 9 bases. Germline V gives CDR1 LNHDA, CDR2 SQIVND (reference sequence). The CDR3 sequence is 15 residues long. The V and J ends lost 4 bases and 3 bases, in that order; junction bases with no gene match: 1. For the CDR3, the DNA is TGTGCCAGTAGTAACAGGGGGCTTGGGGCCAACGTCCTGACTTTC. Translated: CASSNRGLGANVLTF. Full variable domain (remainder filled in from reference TRBV19 and TRBJ2-6): DGGITQSPKYLFRKEGQNVTLSCEQNLNHDAMYWYRQDPGQGLRLIYYSQIVNDFQKGDIAEGYSVSREKKESFPLTVTSAQKNPTAFYLCASSNRGLGANVLTFGAGSRLTVL.

A few counts support this clone. CDR3 coding DNA: TGTGCCAGTAAATCGGGCCCGGGGAACCCATGGGACATTCAGTACTTC. It yields the protein CASKSGPGNPWDIQYF. This rearrangement joins TRBV19 to TRBJ2-4; the D gene is possibly TRBD2 (5 bases). The CDR3 extends over 16 amino acids. V was pared by 7 bases and J by 8 bases, with 24 bases between. Germline V CDR1 and CDR2: LNHDA, SQIVND (reference sequence).

The chain is built from TRBV19 and TRBJ1-1, with a weak D call TRBD1 (5 bases). Between the trimmed V and J ends, which lost 0 bases and 3 bases, there was a span of 11 bases. CDR1 and CDR2 from the germline V gene are LNHDA and SQIVND (reference sequence). The CDR3 totals 15 residues. This CDR3 is CASSIDAGGDTEAFF. The CDR3 bases are TGTGCCAGTAGTATAGATGCCGGGGGGGACACTGAAGCTTTCTTT.

This clone was picked up a small number of times. CDR3 in amino acids: CASSLVQGGYSNQPQHF. Here the CDR3 DNA reads TGTGCCAGCAGCTTGGTTCAGGGGGGATATAGCAATCAGCCCCAGCATTTT. This chain uses TRBV5-8 with TRBJ1-5; 7 nucleotides line up with TRBD1. Germline loops: CDR1 SGHTS, CDR2 YDEGEE. Trimming at V came to 0 bases and at J to 0 bases, leaving 6 bases not matched to a gene. The CDR3 extends over 17 amino acids. Together with reference TRBV5-8 and TRBJ1-5, the CDR3 gives the full variable domain: EAGVTQSPTHLIKTRGQQATLRCSPISGHTSVYWYQQALGLGLQFLLWYDEGEERNRGNFPPRFSGRQFPNYSSELNVNALELEDSALYLCASSLVQGGYSNQPQHFGDGTRLSIL.